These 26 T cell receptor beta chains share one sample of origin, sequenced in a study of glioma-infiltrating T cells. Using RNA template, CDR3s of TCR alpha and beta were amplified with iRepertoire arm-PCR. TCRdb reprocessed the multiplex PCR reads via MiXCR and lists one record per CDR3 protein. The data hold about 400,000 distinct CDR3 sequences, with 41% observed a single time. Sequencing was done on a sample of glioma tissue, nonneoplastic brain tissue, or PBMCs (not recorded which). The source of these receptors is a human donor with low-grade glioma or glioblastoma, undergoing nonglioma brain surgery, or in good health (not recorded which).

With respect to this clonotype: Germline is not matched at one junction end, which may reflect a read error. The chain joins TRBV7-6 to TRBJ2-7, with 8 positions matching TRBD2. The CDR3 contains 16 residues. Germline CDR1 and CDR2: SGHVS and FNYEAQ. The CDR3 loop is CASSPLRTSKINEQCF. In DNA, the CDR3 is TGTGCCAGCAGCCCCCTCCGGACTAGCAAGATCAACGAGCAGTGCTTC.

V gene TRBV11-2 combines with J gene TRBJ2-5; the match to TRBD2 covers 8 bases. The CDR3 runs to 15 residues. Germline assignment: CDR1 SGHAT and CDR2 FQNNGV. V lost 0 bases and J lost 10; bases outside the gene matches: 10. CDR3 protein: CASSLDHYSGGGQYF. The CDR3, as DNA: TGTGCCAGCAGCTTAGATCACTATTCGGGAGGGGGCCAGTACTTC. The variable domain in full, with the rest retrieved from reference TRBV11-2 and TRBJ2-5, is EAGVAQSPRYKIIEKRQSVAFWCNPISGHATLYWYQQILGQGPKLLIQFQNNGVVDDSQLPKDRFSAERLKGVDSTLKIQPAKLEDSAVYLCASSLDHYSGGGQYFGPGTRLLVL.

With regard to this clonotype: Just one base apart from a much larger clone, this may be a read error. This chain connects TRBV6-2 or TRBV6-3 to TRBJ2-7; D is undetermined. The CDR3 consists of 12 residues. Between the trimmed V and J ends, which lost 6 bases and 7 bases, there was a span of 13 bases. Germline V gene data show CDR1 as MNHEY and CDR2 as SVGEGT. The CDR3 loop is CASRHGEQEQYF. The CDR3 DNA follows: TGTGCCAGCAGACACGGAGAACAAGAGCAGTACTTC.

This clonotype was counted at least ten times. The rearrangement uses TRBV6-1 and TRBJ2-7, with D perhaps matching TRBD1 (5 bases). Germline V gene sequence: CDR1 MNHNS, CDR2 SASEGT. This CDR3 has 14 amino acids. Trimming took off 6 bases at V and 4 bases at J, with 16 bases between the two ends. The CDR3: CASSGSQGWYEQYF. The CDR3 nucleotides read TGTGCCAGCAGCGGGTCTCAGGGATGGTACGAGCAGTACTTC.

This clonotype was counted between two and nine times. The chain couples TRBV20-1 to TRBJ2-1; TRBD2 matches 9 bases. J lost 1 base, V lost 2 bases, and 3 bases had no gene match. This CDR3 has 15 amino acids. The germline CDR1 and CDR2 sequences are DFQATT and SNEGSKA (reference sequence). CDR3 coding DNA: TGCAGTGCTAGAAAGCGGGAGGTGTCCTACAATGAGCAGTTCTTC. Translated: CSARKREVSYNEQFF.

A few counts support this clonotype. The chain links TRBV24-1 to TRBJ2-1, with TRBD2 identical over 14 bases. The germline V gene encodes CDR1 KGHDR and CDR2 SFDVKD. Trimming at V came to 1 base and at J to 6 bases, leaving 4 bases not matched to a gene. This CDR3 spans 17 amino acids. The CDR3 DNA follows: TGTGCCACCAGTGATTTTAGGACTAGCGGGAGGACCAATGAGCAGTTCTTC. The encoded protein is CATSDFRTSGRTNEQFF.

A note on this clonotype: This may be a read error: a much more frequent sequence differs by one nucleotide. This CDR3 is CARRRGSGNTIYF. The CDR3 nucleotides read TGTGCCAGACGACGTGGGTCTGGAAACACCATATATTTT. The chain employs TRBV27 and TRBJ1-3; D remains ambiguous. The CDR3 is made up of 13 amino acids. CDR1 and CDR2 (germline): MNHEY, SMNVEV (reference sequence). V lost 9 bases, J lost 1 base, and 10 bases lay in between.

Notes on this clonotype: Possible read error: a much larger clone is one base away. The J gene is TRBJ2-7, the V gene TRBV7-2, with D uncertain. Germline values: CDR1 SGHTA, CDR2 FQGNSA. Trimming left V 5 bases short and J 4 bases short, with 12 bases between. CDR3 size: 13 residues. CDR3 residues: CASSQTATYEQYF. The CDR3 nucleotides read TGTGCCAGCAGCCAAACGGCAACTTACGAGCAGTACTTC.

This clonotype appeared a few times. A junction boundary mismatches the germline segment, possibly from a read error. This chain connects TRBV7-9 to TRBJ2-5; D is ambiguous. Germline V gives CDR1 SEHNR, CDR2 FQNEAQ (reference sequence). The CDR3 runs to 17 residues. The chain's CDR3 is CASSSNSSGRYQETQYF. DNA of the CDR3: TGTGCCAGCAGCTCCAACTCTTCGGGTCGGTACCAAGAGACCCAATACTTC.

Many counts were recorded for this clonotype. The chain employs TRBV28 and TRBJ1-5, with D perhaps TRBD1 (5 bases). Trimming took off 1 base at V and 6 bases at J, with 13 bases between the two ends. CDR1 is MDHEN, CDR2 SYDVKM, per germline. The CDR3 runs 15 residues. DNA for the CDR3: TGTGCCAGCAGTTTATCGAGGGGTTACGGTCAGCCCCAGCATTTT. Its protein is CASSLSRGYGQPQHF.

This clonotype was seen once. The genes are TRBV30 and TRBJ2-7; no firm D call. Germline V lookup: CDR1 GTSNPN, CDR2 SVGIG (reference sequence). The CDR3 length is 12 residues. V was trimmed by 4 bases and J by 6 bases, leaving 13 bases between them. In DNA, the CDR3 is TGTGCCTGGAACGGGCTCCTCGCCGAGCAGTACTTC. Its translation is CAWNGLLAEQYF.

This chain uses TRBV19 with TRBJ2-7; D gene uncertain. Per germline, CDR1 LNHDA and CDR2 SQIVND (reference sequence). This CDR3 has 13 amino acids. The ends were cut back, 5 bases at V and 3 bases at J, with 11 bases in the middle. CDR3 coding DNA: TGTGCCAGTAGTCCTCATCCCAACTACGAGCAGTACTTC. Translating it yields CASSPHPNYEQYF.

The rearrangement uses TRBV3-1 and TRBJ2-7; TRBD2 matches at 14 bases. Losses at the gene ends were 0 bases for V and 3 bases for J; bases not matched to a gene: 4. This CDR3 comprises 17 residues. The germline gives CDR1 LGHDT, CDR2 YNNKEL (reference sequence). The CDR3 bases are TGTGCCAGCAGCCAAGATGGGGGGACTAGCGGGAGCTACGAGCAGTACTTC. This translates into CASSQDGGTSGSYEQYF.

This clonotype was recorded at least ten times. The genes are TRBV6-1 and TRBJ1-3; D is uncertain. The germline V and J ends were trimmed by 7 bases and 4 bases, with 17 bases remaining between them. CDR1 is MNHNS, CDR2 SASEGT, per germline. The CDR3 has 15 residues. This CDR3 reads CASKKPGSSGNTIYF. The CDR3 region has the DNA TGTGCCAGCAAGAAGCCGGGGTCATCGGGAAACACCATATATTTT.

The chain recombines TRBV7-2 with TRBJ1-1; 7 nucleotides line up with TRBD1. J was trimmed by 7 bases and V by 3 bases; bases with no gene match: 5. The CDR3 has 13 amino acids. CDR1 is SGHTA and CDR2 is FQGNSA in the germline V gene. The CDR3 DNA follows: TGTGCCAGCAGCTTGGGACAGATAGATGAAGCTTTCTTT. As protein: CASSLGQIDEAFF.

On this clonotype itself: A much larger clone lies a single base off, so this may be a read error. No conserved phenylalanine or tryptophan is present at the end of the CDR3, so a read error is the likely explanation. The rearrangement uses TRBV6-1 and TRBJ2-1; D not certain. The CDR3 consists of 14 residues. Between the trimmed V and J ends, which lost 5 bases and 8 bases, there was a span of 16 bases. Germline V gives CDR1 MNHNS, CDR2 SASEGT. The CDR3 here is CASSFGRAHDEQFS. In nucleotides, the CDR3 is TGTGCCAGCAGTTTCGGTCGGGCCCACGATGAGCAGTTCTCC.

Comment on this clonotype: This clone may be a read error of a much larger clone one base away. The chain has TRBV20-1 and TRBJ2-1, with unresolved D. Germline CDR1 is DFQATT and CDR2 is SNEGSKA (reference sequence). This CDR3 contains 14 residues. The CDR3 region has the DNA TGCAGTGCTAGAGCTCCACTCTCCTACAAAGAGCAGTTCTTC. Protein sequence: CSARAPLSYKEQFF.

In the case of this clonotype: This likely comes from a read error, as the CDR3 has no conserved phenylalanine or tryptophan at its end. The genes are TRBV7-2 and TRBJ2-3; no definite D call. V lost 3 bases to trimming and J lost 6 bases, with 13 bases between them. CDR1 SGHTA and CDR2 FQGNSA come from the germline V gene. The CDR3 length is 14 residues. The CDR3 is CASSFGPTADTQYL. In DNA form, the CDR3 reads TGTGCCAGCAGCTTCGGACCTACCGCGGATACGCAGTATCTT.

CDR3 sequence reads: CASSIAGTSASSYNEQFF. CDR3 sequence (DNA): TGTGCCAGCAGTATAGCAGGGACTAGCGCCAGCTCCTACAATGAGCAGTTCTTC. V and J are TRBV6-6 and TRBJ2-1; 10 bases are shared with TRBD2. CDR3 size: 18 residues. With V trimmed by 5 bases and J by 0 bases, 10 bases remained unmatched. CDR1 MNHNY and CDR2 SVGAGI come from the germline V gene (reference sequence).

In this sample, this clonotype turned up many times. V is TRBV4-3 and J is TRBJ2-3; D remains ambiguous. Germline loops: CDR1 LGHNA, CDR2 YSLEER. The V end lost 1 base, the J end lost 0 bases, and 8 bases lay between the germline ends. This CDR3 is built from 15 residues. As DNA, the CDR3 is TGCGCCAGCAGCCAAGGGCTTTCAAGCACAGATACGCAGTATTTT. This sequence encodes CASSQGLSSTDTQYF.

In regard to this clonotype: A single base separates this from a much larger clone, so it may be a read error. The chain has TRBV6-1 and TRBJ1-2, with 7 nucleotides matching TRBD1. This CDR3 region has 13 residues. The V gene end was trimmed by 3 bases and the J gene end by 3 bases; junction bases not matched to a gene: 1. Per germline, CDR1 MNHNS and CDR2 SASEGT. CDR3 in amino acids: CASSEGQYYGYTF. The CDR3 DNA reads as TGTGCCAGCAGTGAGGGACAGTACTATGGCTACACCTTC.

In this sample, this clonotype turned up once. CDR3 nucleotide sequence: TGTGCCAGCAGCCAAAGGACTAGCGGGAGGGTTGATACGCAGTATTTT. Amino acid sequence: CASSQRTSGRVDTQYF. The chain joins TRBV4-2 to TRBJ2-3, with 15 bases aligning to TRBD2. V trimming: 2 bases; J trimming: 6 bases; junction bases outside the gene matches: 3. Germline CDR1 reads LGHNA; CDR2 reads YNFKEQ. The CDR3 covers 16 residues.

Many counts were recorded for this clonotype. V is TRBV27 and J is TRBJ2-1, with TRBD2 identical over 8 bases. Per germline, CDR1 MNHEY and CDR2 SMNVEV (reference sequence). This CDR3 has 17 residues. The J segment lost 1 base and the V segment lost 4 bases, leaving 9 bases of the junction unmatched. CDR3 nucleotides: TGTGCCAGCAGTTATCTAGCGGGTTCTCCTTCCTACAATGAGCAGTTCTTC. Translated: CASSYLAGSPSYNEQFF.

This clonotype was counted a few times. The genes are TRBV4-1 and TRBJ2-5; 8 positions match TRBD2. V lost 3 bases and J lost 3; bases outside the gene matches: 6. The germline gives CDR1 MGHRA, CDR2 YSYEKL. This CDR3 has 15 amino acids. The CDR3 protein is CASSQSGTREETQYF. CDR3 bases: TGCGCCAGCAGCCAGAGTGGGACTAGAGAAGAGACCCAGTACTTC.

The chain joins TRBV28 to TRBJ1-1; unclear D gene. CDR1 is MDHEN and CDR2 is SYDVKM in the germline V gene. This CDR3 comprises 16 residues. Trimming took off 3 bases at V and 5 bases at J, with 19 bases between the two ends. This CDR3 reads CASSFSAGSPGTEAFF. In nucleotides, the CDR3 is TGTGCCAGCAGTTTCTCAGCCGGCAGCCCTGGGACTGAAGCTTTCTTT.

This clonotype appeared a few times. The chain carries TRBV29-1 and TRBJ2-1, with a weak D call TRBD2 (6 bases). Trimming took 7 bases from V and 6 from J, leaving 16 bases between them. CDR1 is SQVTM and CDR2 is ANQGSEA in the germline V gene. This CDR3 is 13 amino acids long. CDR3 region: CSAERTTSNEQFF. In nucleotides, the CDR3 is TGCAGCGCCGAGCGGACTACTTCCAATGAGCAGTTCTTC.